This T cell receptor (beta chain) came from a study of blood T cell repertoires in COVID-19. Study-wide context: Collection of acute and convalescent COVID-19 samples took place in the United States, Italy and Spain. Sample material is recorded as cDNA or gDNA derived from T cells, B-cell-depleted T cells, or PBMCs.

Authors' processing steps: Reference gene primer amplification gave nucleated cell count estimates. This table comes from immunoSEQ multiplex PCR, and its TCRdb copy is limited to in-frame clones, with some not included. That table gives V, J and clone size, and the DNA gave D and trimming. The sample includes some 260,000 clones, 70% to 85% of them seen just once. This clone has more than one count but fewer than ten. The CDR3 sequence is 20 residues long. Sequenced input: peripheral blood. The sequence derives from a woman aged 40 to 50 with active or convalescent COVID-19. The genes are TRBV21-1 and TRBJ1-3. TRBV21-1 is a known pseudogene. Here the CDR3 reads CASSNPPERSTKASGNTIYF. CDR3 DNA: TGTGCCAGCAGCAACCCACCAGAGAGGTCTACAAAAGCCTCTGGAAACACCATATATTTT.